The 3 T cell receptor beta chains below all came from one sample that was sequenced in a study of blood T cell repertoires in COVID-19. The table came from immunoSEQ multiplex PCR; TCRdb's copy has only in-frame clones and leaves some out. Among roughly 150,000 clones, roughly 87% were seen once, and the ten largest hold under 4.5%. The sample consisted of PBMCs or T cells enriched from blood (not recorded which). The receptors originated from a woman aged 40 to 50 who had been exposed to COVID-19.

This chain links TRBV28 with TRBJ2-3, with 10 positions matching TRBD2. Germline V gene lookup returns CDR1 MDHEN and CDR2 SYDVKM. The CDR3 is 15 residues long. V lost 8 bases and J lost 0; bases outside the gene matches: 5. For the CDR3, the DNA is TGTGCCAGCGGAAAGACTAGCGGGAGCACAGATACGCAGTATTTT. Encoded protein: CASGKTSGSTDTQYF. Looking up the rest from reference TRBV28 and TRBJ2-3 gives the full variable domain: DVKVTQSSRYLVKRTGEKVFLECVQDMDHENMFWYRQDPGLGLRLIYFSYDVKMKEKGDIPEGYSVSREKKERFSLILESASTNQTSMYLCASGKTSGSTDTQYFGPGTRLTVL.

The chain links TRBV19 to TRBJ2-7; the D gene is possibly TRBD2 (6 bases). The CDR3 extends over 12 amino acids. Trimming shortened V by 11 bases and J by 9 bases, and 20 bases separated the two germline ends. Germline V gene sequence: CDR1 LNHDA, CDR2 SQIVND (reference sequence). The CDR3, as DNA: TGTGCCGTAGGGCCCCTAAACGGGAGGCAGTACTTC. Residues: CAVGPLNGRQYF.

J is TRBJ2-7 and V is TRBV7-2; 13 bases fit TRBD2. The CDR3 runs to 15 residues. Germline CDR1 SGHTA, CDR2 FQGNSA. Trimming cost V 5 bases and J 3 bases; bases outside gene matches: 4. This CDR3 is CASSRTSGSVYEQYF. The CDR3 DNA sequence: TGTGCCAGCAGCCGGACTAGCGGGAGTGTCTACGAGCAGTACTTC.